The 22 T cell receptor beta chains in this list originate from one sample, sequenced in a study of human T cells and chemical hapten exposure. TCRdb ran MiXCR on the RACE reads and lists one entry per CDR3 protein. The data contain about 35,000 distinct CDR3 sequences, about 12% of them seen just once; the ten biggest clones take up about 2.1%. Time point specified: pre-sensitization, week 0. The treatment was: therapeutic diphenylcyclopropenone sensitization with weekly scalp DPC. The authors' total RNA extraction used unfractionated whole blood. Sequenced material: whole blood, taken in connection with sensitization to the hapten diphenylcyclopropenone (DPC). The origin of the receptors is a woman between 35 and 50 years old with alopecia areata. Some clones in this sample may be carry-over from other donors' samples.

Many counts were recorded for this clonotype. The chain couples TRBV7-9 to TRBJ1-1, with 9 bases aligning to TRBD1. Per germline, CDR1 SEHNR and CDR2 FQNEAQ (reference sequence). V lost 5 bases, J lost 8 bases, and 3 bases stayed unmatched. CDR3 size: 12 residues. In nucleotides, the CDR3 is TGTGCCAGCAGCCCCGGGACAGGGGAAGCTTTCTTT. Protein sequence: CASSPGTGEAFF.

This clonotype has a count of ten or more. The gene calls are TRBV24-1 and TRBJ2-1; 7 positions match TRBD1. Losses at the gene ends were 3 bases for V and 4 bases for J; bases not matched to a gene: 8. Germline-derived CDR1 and CDR2 are KGHDR and SFDVKD. CDR3 length: 16 amino acids. The CDR3 sequence: CATSDPGQVPYNEQFF. As DNA, the CDR3 is TGTGCCACCAGTGATCCAGGACAGGTCCCATACAATGAGCAGTTCTTC.

V usage is TRBV20-1 and J usage is TRBJ2-7; D possibly matches TRBD1 or TRBD2 (5 bases each). The length of the CDR3 is 15 residues. The germline V and J ends were trimmed by 3 bases and 0 bases, with 15 bases remaining between them. The germline V gene has CDR1 DFQATT and CDR2 SNEGSKA (reference sequence). The CDR3 coding sequence is TGCAGTGCTAGGGCCGCAGGGAGAAGCTCCTACGAGCAGTACTTC. Amino acids: CSARAAGRSSYEQYF.

This clonotype was observed many times. This chain links TRBV2 with TRBJ2-7; D unresolved. CDR3 length: 12 residues. Germline V gives CDR1 SNHLY, CDR2 FYNNEI. Trimming pared 5 bases from V and 2 bases from J, leaving 7 bases between. The CDR3 region has the DNA TGTGCCAGCAGTCCGAGCGCCTACGAGCAGTACTTC. It yields the protein CASSPSAYEQYF.

This clonotype came up a few times. The genes are TRBV29-1 and TRBJ2-1; possibly TRBD2 for D (6 bases). The ends were cut back, 3 bases at V and 4 bases at J, with 13 bases in the middle. CDR3 size: 14 residues. Germline V gene data show CDR1 as SQVTM and CDR2 as ANQGSEA. CDR3 sequence: CSVDLAEEYNEQFF. DNA of the CDR3: TGCAGCGTTGATTTAGCGGAGGAGTACAATGAGCAGTTCTTC.

The chain couples TRBV4-1 to TRBJ1-1; 7 bases line up with TRBD1. This CDR3 has 17 amino acids. The trim removed 0 bases at V and 6 bases at J, leaving 13 bases unmatched. Germline V lookup: CDR1 MGHRA, CDR2 YSYEKL. In nucleotides, the CDR3 is TGCGCCAGCAGCCAAGATCAAAGGGGGACAGATTATGCTGAAGCTTTCTTT. Translation: CASSQDQRGTDYAEAFF.

This chain connects TRBV29-1 to TRBJ1-4; the D gene is possibly TRBD1 (6 bases). CDR1 and CDR2 from the germline V gene are SQVTM and ANQGSEA. This CDR3 has 16 residues. The V gene lost 3 bases and the J gene lost 2 bases, with 16 bases spanning the gap. CDR3 residues: CSVERGTWGTNEKLFF. Here the CDR3 DNA reads TGCAGCGTTGAGAGGGGGACGTGGGGTACTAATGAAAAACTGTTTTTT.

This clonotype was counted at least ten times. V and J are TRBV12-3 or TRBV12-4 and TRBJ2-1, with 7 nucleotides matching TRBD1. The CDR3 has 15 amino acids. V trimming: 4 bases; J trimming: 1 base; junction bases outside the gene matches: 4. The CDR3 region has the DNA TGTGCCAGCAGTTCACAGGGGTTATCCTACAATGAGCAGTTCTTC. It codes for CASSSQGLSYNEQFF.

A few counts support this clonotype. The chain couples TRBV15 to TRBJ1-5; D uncertain. Germline CDR1 is LNHNV and CDR2 is YYDKDF (reference sequence). The CDR3 runs to 14 residues. V gave up 3 bases and J gave up 7 bases, with 13 bases separating them. CDR3 region: CATSRPPGSQPQHF. The CDR3 DNA follows: TGTGCCACCAGCAGGCCCCCCGGGAGCCAGCCCCAGCATTTT.

The J gene is TRBJ1-5, the V gene TRBV6-6; D uncertain. The CDR3 consists of 14 residues. Germline V gene data show CDR1 as MNHNY and CDR2 as SVGAGI (reference sequence). V was pared by 1 base and J by 5 bases, with 9 bases between. The CDR3 bases are TGTGCCAGCAGTTACTGGGATCGGGATCAGCCCCAGCATTTT. Amino acids: CASSYWDRDQPQHF.

V is TRBV4-3 and J is TRBJ2-1, with 8 bases matching TRBD2. This CDR3 contains 14 residues. Trimming removed 1 base from V and 7 bases from J; junction bases left unmatched: 3. CDR1 is LGHNA and CDR2 is YSLEER in the germline V gene. The CDR3 DNA is TGCGCCAGCAGCCAAGGACTAGCGCAGAATGAGCAGTTCTTC. Protein: CASSQGLAQNEQFF.

This clonotype was counted only a few times. The chain joins TRBV28 to TRBJ2-7; D is unclear. Germline values: CDR1 MDHEN, CDR2 SYDVKM. V lost 5 bases and J 4 bases, leaving 12 bases between the germline ends. This CDR3 contains 13 residues. CDR3 region: CASSPSLIYEQYF. The CDR3 region has the DNA TGTGCCAGCAGTCCCAGCTTAATTTACGAGCAGTACTTC.

Many counts were recorded for this clonotype. J is TRBJ2-3 and V is TRBV28, with 12 positions matching TRBD2. This CDR3 is built from 16 residues. V was clipped by 6 bases and J by 3 bases; unmatched bases: 7. The germline V gene encodes CDR1 MDHEN and CDR2 SYDVKM. CDR3 loop: CASSFGLAGTTDTQYF. CDR3 sequence (DNA): TGTGCCAGCAGCTTCGGACTAGCGGGAACTACAGATACGCAGTATTTT.

This clonotype was counted many times. This rearrangement joins TRBV7-9 to TRBJ2-2; 7 bases map to TRBD2. There are 15 residues in the CDR3. Germline CDR1 and CDR2: SEHNR and FQNEAQ (reference sequence). Trimming cost V 5 bases and J 4 bases; bases outside gene matches: 7. CDR3 region: CASSRTSVGTGELFF. DNA for the CDR3: TGTGCCAGCAGCCGCACTAGCGTCGGCACCGGGGAGCTGTTTTTT.

Only a few counts were recorded for this clonotype. V is TRBV11-1 and J is TRBJ2-5; D ambiguous. The V end was cut by 5 bases, the J end by 3 bases, with 7 bases between. This CDR3 is built from 12 residues. CDR1 and CDR2 from the germline V gene are SGHAT and FQDESV (reference sequence). The CDR3 DNA is TGTGCCAGCAGCGCGACGGAAGAGACCCAGTACTTC. Its translation: CASSATEETQYF.

The chain is built from TRBV10-2 and TRBJ2-7, with 10 positions matching TRBD2. This CDR3 has 15 residues. Germline V lookup: CDR1 WSHSY, CDR2 SAAADI. V lost 4 bases, J lost 4 bases, and 7 bases stayed unmatched. The CDR3 here is CASSVEAGGLYEQYF. As DNA, the CDR3 is TGCGCCAGCAGTGTCGAAGCGGGAGGGCTTTACGAGCAGTACTTC.

This chain joins TRBV2 and TRBJ2-3; D unresolved. V dropped 8 bases and J dropped 5 bases, with 8 bases sitting between them. Germline CDR1 SNHLY, CDR2 FYNNEI. The length of the CDR3 is 11 residues. The CDR3 nucleotides are TGTGCCAGCTCACCGCAAGATACGCAGTATTTT. Its translation is CASSPQDTQYF.

This clonotype came up a few times. This chain links TRBV9 with TRBJ2-3, with D maybe TRBD2 (6 bases). The CDR3 sequence is 14 residues long. The germline V gene encodes CDR1 SGDLS and CDR2 YYNGEE. V was trimmed by 4 bases and J by 5 bases, leaving 14 bases between them. The CDR3 DNA follows: TGTGCCAGCAGCCCCCGGGACTTCAAAGATACGCAGTATTTT. Its translation is CASSPRDFKDTQYF.

In this sample, this clonotype turned up many times. V and J are TRBV7-9 and TRBJ2-7, with unresolved D. Deletions cut 5 bases from V and 6 bases from J, with 11 bases between. CDR3 length: 12 residues. Germline CDR1 reads SEHNR; CDR2 reads FQNEAQ (reference sequence). The DNA of the CDR3 is TGTGCCAGCAGCCAACACACTCTCGAGCAGTACTTC. This codes for CASSQHTLEQYF.

This clonotype was detected only a few times. V usage is TRBV20-1 and J usage is TRBJ2-5; D may be TRBD1 (5 bases). The V gene's germline CDR1 is DFQATT and CDR2 SNEGSKA (reference sequence). CDR3 length: 14 residues. V lost 0 bases and J 2 bases, leaving 10 bases between the germline ends. CDR3 sequence (DNA): TGCAGTGCTAGAGAGACAGAGACTCAAGAGACCCAGTACTTC. Protein sequence: CSARETETQETQYF.

This clonotype was seen only a few times. Written as DNA, the CDR3 is TGTGCCAGCAGCCAAGAGTTCGGGCCTAAAGAGACCCAGTACTTC. Amino acids: CASSQEFGPKETQYF. The chain couples TRBV3-1 to TRBJ2-5, with no clear D. The CDR3 consists of 15 residues. Germline CDR1 and CDR2: LGHDT and YNNKEL (reference sequence). With 0 bases removed from V and 3 bases from J, the gap between germline ends came to 11 bases.

In this sample, this clonotype turned up a few times. The V gene is TRBV9, the J gene TRBJ2-5; 7 bases match TRBD2. This CDR3 contains 14 residues. Germline lookup yields CDR1 SGDLS and CDR2 YYNGEE. V shed 0 bases and J 3 bases; nucleotides not matched to a gene: 2. The CDR3 is CASSVGLAEETQYF. The CDR3 nucleotides read TGTGCCAGCAGCGTAGGGCTAGCGGAAGAGACCCAGTACTTC.